A single sample is the source of the 25 T cell receptor beta chains below, sequenced in a study of cytotoxic CD8 clonotypes in ibrutinib-treated CLL. TCRdb keeps only in-frame clones here, not all; method: immunoSEQ multiplex PCR. The sample records 200,000 to 250,000 clones, around three quarters being singletons. The source material was PBMCs, sampled after 24 months of ibrutinib treatment. The receptors were sampled from a human donor with chronic lymphocytic leukemia.

The J gene is TRBJ2-7, the V gene TRBV29-1, with 9 bases aligning to TRBD2. V lost 5 bases, J lost 3 bases, and 8 bases stayed unmatched. CDR1 and CDR2 from the germline V gene are SQVTM and ANQGSEA. The length of the CDR3 is 14 residues. This CDR3 reads CSVFLAGNSYEQYF. CDR3 DNA: TGCAGCGTTTTCCTAGCGGGGAACAGCTACGAGCAGTACTTC.

This chain uses TRBV19 with TRBJ2-5, with TRBD2 matching 9 bases. In germline, CDR1 is LNHDA, CDR2 SQIVND (reference sequence). V lost 3 bases to trimming and J lost 3 bases; unmatched junction nucleotides: 11. The CDR3 extends over 17 amino acids. CDR3 sequence: CASSMSSGKGGEETQYF. In nucleotides, the CDR3 is TGTGCCAGTAGTATGTCTAGCGGGAAGGGGGGGGAAGAGACCCAGTACTTC.

This chain joins TRBV5-4 and TRBJ2-1, with TRBD2 as a possible D gene (6 bases). The CDR3 has 17 residues. The germline V and J ends were trimmed by 3 bases and 3 bases, with 19 bases remaining between them. Germline assignment: CDR1 SGHNT and CDR2 YYREEE (reference sequence). The CDR3 nucleotides read TGTGCCAGCAGCTGGGGAGTGGCGGGGTCTGACTACAATGAGCAGTTCTTC. Protein: CASSWGVAGSDYNEQFF.

The J gene is TRBJ2-3, the V gene TRBV5-1; no firm D call. This CDR3 is built from 15 residues. Germline V lookup: CDR1 SGHRS, CDR2 YFSETQ. V was pared by 1 base and J by 1 base, with 10 bases between. DNA for the CDR3: TGCGCCAGCAGCTTGAGGGCTGCTCGCACAGATACGCAGTATTTT. Protein: CASSLRAARTDTQYF.

V usage is TRBV28 and J usage is TRBJ1-1, with unresolved D. The CDR3 length is 13 residues. Germline values: CDR1 MDHEN, CDR2 SYDVKM. With 5 bases removed from V and 0 bases from J, the gap between germline ends came to 7 bases. CDR3 protein: CASSGNMNTEAFF. For the CDR3, the DNA is TGTGCCAGCAGTGGTAATATGAACACTGAAGCTTTCTTT.

This chain joins TRBV15 and TRBJ2-1; D may be TRBD2 (5 bases). V lost 0 bases, J lost 1 base, and 7 bases lay in between. The V gene's germline CDR1 is LNHNV and CDR2 YYDKDF (reference sequence). The CDR3 is made up of 15 amino acids. CDR3 loop: CATSRDRTSYNEQFF. DNA of the CDR3: TGTGCCACCAGCAGAGATAGGACTTCCTACAATGAGCAGTTCTTC. The full variable domain, in which reference TRBV15 and TRBJ2-1 provide the parts outside the CDR3, is DAMVIQNPRYQVTQFGKPVTLSCSQTLNHNVMYWYQQKSSQAPKLLFHYYDKDFNNEADTPDNFQSRRPNTSFCFLDIRSPGLGDTAMYLCATSRDRTSYNEQFFGPGTRLTVL.

The rearrangement uses TRBV29-1 and TRBJ2-2; 11 bases fit TRBD2. V gave up 7 bases and J gave up 6 bases; unmatched junction bases: 4. CDR1 is SQVTM and CDR2 is ANQGSEA in the germline V gene. The CDR3 has 13 residues. In DNA, the CDR3 is TGCAGCGGTAGCGGGAGGGCCGCCGGGGAGCTGTTTTTT. This codes for CSGSGRAAGELFF.

Here the CDR3 DNA reads TGTGCCAGCAGTTACAGGGACAGGAGTAACTATGGCTACACCTTC. Translating it yields CASSYRDRSNYGYTF. The chain couples TRBV6-5 to TRBJ1-2; TRBD1 matches 8 bases. Trimming at V came to 2 bases and at J to 1 base, leaving 3 bases not matched to a gene. The CDR3 length is 15 residues. Germline assignment: CDR1 MNHEY and CDR2 SVGAGI.

This clone was seen a handful of times. The chain joins TRBV5-4 to TRBJ2-7, with D possibly being TRBD2 (5 bases). Germline V gene lookup returns CDR1 SGHNT and CDR2 YYREEE (reference sequence). CDR3 length equals 14 residues. Between the trimmed V and J ends, which lost 4 bases and 2 bases, there was a span of 13 bases. CDR3 DNA: TGTGCCAGCAGCCGCGACGGGGTGGCCTACGAGCAGTACTTC. Translating gives CASSRDGVAYEQYF. The whole variable domain, remainder taken from reference TRBV5-4 and TRBJ2-7, is ETGVTQSPTHLIKTRGQQVTLRCSSQSGHNTVSWYQQALGQGPQFIFQYYREEENGRGNFPPRFSGLQFPNYSSELNVNALELDDSALYLCASSRDGVAYEQYFGPGTRLTVT.

The chain is built from TRBV28 and TRBJ1-1; D unresolved. The CDR3 is made up of 12 amino acids. V lost 7 bases and J lost 5, with 11 bases in between. CDR1 MDHEN and CDR2 SYDVKM come from the germline V gene. The CDR3 DNA sequence: TGTGCCAGCACCTCGGGTGGAACTGAAGCTTTCTTT. Encoded protein: CASTSGGTEAFF.

The chain combines TRBV29-1 with TRBJ2-2; TRBD1 might be the D (6 bases). CDR3 size: 16 residues. Germline loops: CDR1 SQVTM, CDR2 ANQGSEA. Trimming took 5 bases from V and 5 from J, leaving 21 bases between them. DNA of the CDR3: TGCAGCGTTACCACGCTACAGGGCTCACGTACCGGGGAGCTGTTTTTT. Its translation is CSVTTLQGSRTGELFF.

The V gene is TRBV5-1, the J gene TRBJ2-2; TRBD2 matches 7 bases. This CDR3 region has 16 residues. The V and J ends lost 0 bases and 0 bases, in that order; junction bases with no gene match: 2. Germline V gene sequence: CDR1 SGHRS, CDR2 YFSETQ. The CDR3 DNA sequence: TGCGCCAGCAGCTTGGATCTAGCGGCGAACACCGGGGAGCTGTTTTTT. This sequence encodes CASSLDLAANTGELFF.

This chain joins TRBV16 and TRBJ1-1; no definite D call. The CDR3 covers 16 residues. V was cut by 5 bases and J by 0 bases, with 16 bases left in between. Germline CDR1 KGHSY, CDR2 FQNENV. The DNA for the CDR3 is TGTGCCAGCAGCTCTGGCGTTGGCAGACTGAACACTGAAGCTTTCTTT. This sequence encodes CASSSGVGRLNTEAFF.

This clone was counted a few times. This rearrangement joins TRBV27 to TRBJ2-2, with a tentative D call TRBD1 (5 bases). Trimming removed 3 bases from V and 4 bases from J, with 9 bases in between. The germline V gene has CDR1 MNHEY and CDR2 SMNVEV (reference sequence). The CDR3 sequence is 14 residues long. CDR3 in DNA: TGTGCCAGCAGTTTCTCGACAGCCACCGGGGAGCTGTTTTTT. Its protein is CASSFSTATGELFF.

This chain connects TRBV7-3 to TRBJ2-3; D not resolved. Trimming stripped 3 bases from V and 4 bases from J, with 11 bases between. The V gene's germline CDR1 is SGHTA and CDR2 FQGTGA. CDR3 length: 14 residues. For the CDR3, the DNA is TGTGCCAGCAGCTTCGGTAGCCCACCAGATACGCAGTATTTT. This encodes CASSFGSPPDTQYF.

This sequence joins TRBV5-1 and TRBJ1-4; D gene ambiguous. From germline, CDR1 is SGHRS and CDR2 YFSETQ. V lost 0 bases to trimming and J lost 7 bases, with 7 bases between them. This CDR3 is built from 13 residues. Here the CDR3 reads CASSLGASEKLFF. The CDR3 nucleotides read TGCGCCAGCAGCTTGGGTGCAAGTGAAAAACTGTTTTTT.

The genes are TRBV28 and TRBJ2-5, with D perhaps being TRBD1 or TRBD2 (6 bases each). Trimming stripped 4 bases from V and 5 bases from J, with 20 bases between. Germline loops: CDR1 MDHEN, CDR2 SYDVKM. The CDR3 sequence is 16 residues long. In nucleotides, the CDR3 is TGTGCCAGCAGTTCCCGGCTCGGGGGCCAGTTTGAGACCCAGTACTTC. Its protein product is CASSSRLGGQFETQYF.

V usage is TRBV7-9 and J usage is TRBJ1-1, with D uncertain. Trimming shortened V by 4 bases and J by 0 bases, and 12 bases separated the two germline ends. CDR1 is SEHNR and CDR2 is FQNEAQ in the germline V gene (reference sequence). The CDR3 sequence is 15 residues long. CDR3 region: CASSSSRGMNTEAFF. The CDR3 DNA reads as TGTGCCAGCAGCTCCTCCAGAGGGATGAACACTGAAGCTTTCTTT.

The chain links TRBV6-6 to TRBJ1-2; TRBD1 aligns across 7 bases. Germline trimming cut 7 bases from V and 0 bases from J; bases unmatched to any gene: 8. Germline CDR1 reads MNHNY; CDR2 reads SVGAGI (reference sequence). CDR3 size: 15 residues. The CDR3: CASTWDSLTNYGYTF. The DNA of the CDR3 is TGTGCCAGCACTTGGGACAGCCTAACTAACTATGGCTACACCTTC.

The genes are TRBV15 and TRBJ1-4; 7 nucleotides line up with TRBD1. The CDR3 spans 14 residues. In germline, CDR1 is LNHNV, CDR2 YYDKDF (reference sequence). V lost 0 bases to trimming and J lost 5 bases; unmatched junction nucleotides: 0. CDR3 bases: TGTGCCACCAGCAGAGAACAGGGGAATGAAAAACTGTTTTTT. It yields the protein CATSREQGNEKLFF.

The V call is TRBV7-9, the J call TRBJ2-3; 12 bases align to TRBD2. V was clipped by 3 bases and J by 5 bases; unmatched bases: 3. CDR1 and CDR2 from the germline V gene are SEHNR and FQNEAQ (reference sequence). The CDR3 runs to 15 residues. In DNA form, the CDR3 reads TGTGCCAGCAGCTTGACTAGCGGGAGAGGAGATACGCAGTATTTT. Protein product: CASSLTSGRGDTQYF.

This chain joins TRBV4-1 and TRBJ2-7, with D perhaps TRBD1 or TRBD2 (6 bases each). Trimming removed 1 base from V and 5 bases from J, with 21 bases in between. This CDR3 region has 17 residues. CDR1 and CDR2 (germline): MGHRA, YSYEKL. The CDR3 spells CASSQVGGGREQNEQYF. Written as DNA, the CDR3 is TGCGCCAGCAGCCAAGTGGGGGGCGGACGGGAGCAAAACGAGCAGTACTTC.

This clone was seen more than once but under ten times. This rearrangement joins TRBV6-6 to TRBJ2-7; tentatively, D is TRBD1 or TRBD2 (5 bases each). There are 14 residues in the CDR3. V lost 4 bases to trimming and J lost 3 bases, with 13 bases between them. CDR1 is MNHNY and CDR2 is SVGAGI in the germline V gene (reference sequence). The CDR3 coding sequence is TGTGCCAGCAGTTCCGGGACCGCTTTCTACGAGCAGTACTTC. The encoded protein is CASSSGTAFYEQYF.

J is TRBJ2-7 and V is TRBV2, with no clear D. Germline lookup yields CDR1 SNHLY and CDR2 FYNNEI. The CDR3 contains 14 residues. Trimming took off 3 bases at V and 2 bases at J, with 11 bases between the two ends. CDR3 sequence (DNA): TGTGCCAGCAGTGACACCTCTGGCACCTACGAGCAGTACTTC. It specifies CASSDTSGTYEQYF.

This clone showed up just a few times. J is TRBJ1-3 and V is TRBV29-1; D may be TRBD1 (6 bases). Trimming removed 6 bases at V and 2 bases at J, with 8 bases between. CDR3 length: 12 residues. Germline V gene lookup returns CDR1 SQVTM and CDR2 ANQGSEA. CDR3 sequence: CSVGTTGNTIYF. Written as DNA, the CDR3 is TGCAGCGTGGGGACAACTGGAAACACCATATATTTT. Full variable domain (rest looked up from reference TRBV29-1 and TRBJ1-3): SAVISQKPSRDICQRGTSLTIQCQVDSQVTMMFWYRQQPGQSLTLIATANQGSEATYESGFVIDKFPISRPNLTFSTLTVSNMSPEDSSIYLCSVGTTGNTIYFGEGSWLTVV.